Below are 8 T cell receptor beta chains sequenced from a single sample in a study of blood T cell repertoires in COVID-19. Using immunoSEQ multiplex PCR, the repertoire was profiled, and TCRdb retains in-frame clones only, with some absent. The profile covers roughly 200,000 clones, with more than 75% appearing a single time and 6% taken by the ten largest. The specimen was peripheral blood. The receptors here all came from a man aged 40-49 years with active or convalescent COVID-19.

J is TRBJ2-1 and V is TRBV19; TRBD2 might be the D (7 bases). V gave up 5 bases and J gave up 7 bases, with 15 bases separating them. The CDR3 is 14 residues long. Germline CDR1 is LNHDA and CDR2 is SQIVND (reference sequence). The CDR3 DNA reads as TGTGCCAGTAGTGGGGGGGGCTGGAGGAATGAGCAGTTCTTC. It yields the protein CASSGGGWRNEQFF.

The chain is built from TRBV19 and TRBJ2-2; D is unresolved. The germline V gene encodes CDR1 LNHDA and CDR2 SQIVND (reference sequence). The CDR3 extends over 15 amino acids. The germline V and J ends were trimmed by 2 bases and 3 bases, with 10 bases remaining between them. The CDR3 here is CASSIFSFDTGELFF. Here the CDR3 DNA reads TGTGCCAGTAGTATATTTAGCTTCGACACCGGGGAGCTGTTTTTT.

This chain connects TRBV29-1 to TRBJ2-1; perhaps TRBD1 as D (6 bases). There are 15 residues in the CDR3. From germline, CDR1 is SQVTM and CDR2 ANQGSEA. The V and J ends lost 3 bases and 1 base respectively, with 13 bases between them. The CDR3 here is CSVEGTGTSYNEQFF. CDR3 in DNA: TGCAGCGTTGAGGGCACCGGGACATCCTACAATGAGCAGTTCTTC.

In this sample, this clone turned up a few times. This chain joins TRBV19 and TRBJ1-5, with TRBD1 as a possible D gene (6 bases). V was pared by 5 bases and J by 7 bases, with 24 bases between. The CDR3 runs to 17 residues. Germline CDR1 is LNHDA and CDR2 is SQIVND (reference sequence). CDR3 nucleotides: TGTGCCAGTAGTCTAACCGGGACACAAGTCTTTCAGCAGCCCCAGCATTTT. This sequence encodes CASSLTGTQVFQQPQHF.

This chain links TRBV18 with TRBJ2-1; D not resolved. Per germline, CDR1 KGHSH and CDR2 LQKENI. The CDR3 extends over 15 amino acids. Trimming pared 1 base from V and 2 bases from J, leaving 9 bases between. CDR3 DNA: TGTGCCAGCTCACCACTCGGAGAACCCTACAATGAGCAGTTCTTC. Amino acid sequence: CASSPLGEPYNEQFF.

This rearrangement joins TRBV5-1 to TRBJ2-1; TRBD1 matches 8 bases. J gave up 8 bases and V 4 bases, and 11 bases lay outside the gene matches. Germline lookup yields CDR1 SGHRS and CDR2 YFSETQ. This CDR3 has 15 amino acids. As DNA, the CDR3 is TGCGCCAGCAGCACGGACAGGGCATCGTTGGATGAGCAGTTCTTC. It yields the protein CASSTDRASLDEQFF.

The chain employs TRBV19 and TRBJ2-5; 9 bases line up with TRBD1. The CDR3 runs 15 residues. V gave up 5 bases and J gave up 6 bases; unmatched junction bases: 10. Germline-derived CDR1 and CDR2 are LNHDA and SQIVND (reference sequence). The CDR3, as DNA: TGTGCCAGTAGTCTTCCGGGACAGGGTTTACAGACCCAGTACTTC. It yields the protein CASSLPGQGLQTQYF.

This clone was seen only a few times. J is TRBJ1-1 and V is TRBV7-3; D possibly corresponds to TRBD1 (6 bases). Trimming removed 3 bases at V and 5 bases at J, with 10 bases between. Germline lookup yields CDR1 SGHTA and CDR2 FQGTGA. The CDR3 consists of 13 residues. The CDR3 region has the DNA TGTGCCAGCAGCTTCGGACAGAAGACTGAAGCTTTCTTT. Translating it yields CASSFGQKTEAFF.